A selection of T cell receptor beta chains follows, all from one sample in a study of T-cell reconstitution after alpha-beta-depleted transplantation in children. TCRdb fed the PCR reads into MiXCR, producing one record per CDR3 protein. This table holds 81,000 or so distinct CDR3 sequences, about 16% found once. This sample comprised PBMCs, mostly from graft donor cells, obtained 180 days after TCRalphabeta/CD19-depleted stem cell transplant. The receptors shown here come from a male patient aged 2 to 9 who had a stem cell transplant for acute lymphoblastic leukemia, so the T cells may come from the graft donor. The CDR3 runs from the conserved cysteine through the conserved F or W. A D gene is named only where the DNA matches it firmly. Where a row states a size, it is once, few, many or the class of an expanded clone; other rows omit it.

TRBJ2-7,TRBV18,.,TRBD1,TGTGCCAGCTCACCGCCTCACGGGAACAGGGGCCACGAGCAGTACTTC,CASSPPHGNRGHEQYF
TRBJ1-1,TRBV28,many,TRBD1,TGTGCCAGCACCGAGGGAGGGACAGGGGGCAGTAAGGCTGAAGCTTTCTTT,CASTEGGTGGSKAEAFF
TRBJ2-1,TRBV20-1,few,TRBD2,TGCAGTGCTAGAGATTTGGGCGGGGGGGCCGTCTACAATGAGCAGTTCTTC,CSARDLGGGAVYNEQFF
TRBJ2-3,TRBV12-3/TRBV12-4,few,TRBD2,TGTGCCAGCAGCCACACTAGCGGGGGCACAGATACGCAGTATTTT,CASSHTSGGTDTQYF
TRBJ2-7,TRBV7-2,many,TRBD1,TGTGCCAGCAGCTTACAGACAGGGCTCTACGAGCAGTACTTC,CASSLQTGLYEQYF
TRBJ2-6,TRBV10-2,.,.,TGCGCCAGCACCGGACAGTCCGGGGCCAACGTCCTGACTTTC,CASTGQSGANVLTF
TRBJ1-2,TRBV6-1,.,TRBD1,TGTGCCAGCAGCGACCCCCGGGACAGAGGGGACTATGGCTACACCTTC,CASSDPRDRGDYGYTF
TRBJ2-5,TRBV7-2,few,.,TGTGCCAGCAGCCCCCCGAGACTCAGTCTAGAGACCCAGTACTTC,CASSPPRLSLETQYF
TRBJ1-2,TRBV5-1,many,TRBD1,TGCGCCAGCAGCCTCCAACCCGGGACAGATTCCAACTATGGCTACACCTTC,CASSLQPGTDSNYGYTF
TRBJ2-7,TRBV7-2,.,.,TGTGCCAGCAGCCCCCCCGGGTGGCAGTACTACGAGCAGTACTTC,CASSPPGWQYYEQYF
TRBJ1-3,TRBV20-1,.,.,TGCAGTGCTAGAGCGACACCACTTTCTGGAAACACCATATATTTT,CSARATPLSGNTIYF